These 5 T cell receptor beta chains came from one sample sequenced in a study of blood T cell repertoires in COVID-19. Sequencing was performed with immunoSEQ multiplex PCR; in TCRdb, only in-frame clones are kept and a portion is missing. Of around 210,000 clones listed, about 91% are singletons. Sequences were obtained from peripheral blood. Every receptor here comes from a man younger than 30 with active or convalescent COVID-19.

Here the CDR3 DNA reads TGTGCCAGCAGTCTATCCTCTCGACACCGGGGTGAAGCTTTCTTT. Translation gives CASSLSSRHRGEAFF. This sequence joins TRBV28 and TRBJ1-1; D is uncertain. The germline gives CDR1 MDHEN, CDR2 SYDVKM. V lost 5 bases and J 7 bases, leaving 20 bases between the germline ends. The CDR3 extends over 15 amino acids.

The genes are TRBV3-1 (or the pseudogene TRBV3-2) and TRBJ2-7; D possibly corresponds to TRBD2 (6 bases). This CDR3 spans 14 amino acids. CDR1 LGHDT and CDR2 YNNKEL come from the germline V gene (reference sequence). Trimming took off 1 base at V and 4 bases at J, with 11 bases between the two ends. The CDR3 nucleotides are TGTGCCAGCAGCCAAGGGCCGGGGGTGTACGAGCAGTACTTC. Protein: CASSQGPGVYEQYF.

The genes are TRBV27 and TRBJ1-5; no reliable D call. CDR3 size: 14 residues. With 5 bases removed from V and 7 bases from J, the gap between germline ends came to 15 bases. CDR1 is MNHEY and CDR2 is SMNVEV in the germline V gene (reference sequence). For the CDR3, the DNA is TGTGCCAGCAGTCTGGAGGGTATAGGGCAGCCCCAGCATTTT. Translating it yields CASSLEGIGQPQHF.

The CDR3 loop is CASTLRGRGSREQFF. The CDR3 DNA follows: TGTGCCAGCACCCTTCGCGGGAGGGGCTCGCGTGAGCAGTTCTTC. The rearrangement links TRBV27 to TRBJ2-1; TRBD2 matches at 9 bases. The CDR3 loop spans 15 amino acids. Germline CDR1 is MNHEY and CDR2 is SMNVEV (reference sequence). The J segment lost 9 bases and the V segment lost 7 bases, leaving 13 bases of the junction unmatched.

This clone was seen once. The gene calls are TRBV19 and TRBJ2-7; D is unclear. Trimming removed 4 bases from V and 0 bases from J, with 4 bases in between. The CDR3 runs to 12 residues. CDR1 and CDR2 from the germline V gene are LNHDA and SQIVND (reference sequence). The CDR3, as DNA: TGTGCCAGTAGTACGTACTCCTACGAGCAGTACTTC. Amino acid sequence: CASSTYSYEQYF.